A selection of T cell receptor beta chains follows, all from one sample in a study of T cell responses to AZD1222 COVID-19 vaccine. Method: immunoSEQ multiplex PCR; TCRdb's copy keeps in-frame clones and lacks some. The sample holds tens of thousands of clones; 85% to 90% are singletons and the top ten take about 7%. This material consisted of peripheral blood, taken 28 days after the second AZD1222 dose. All receptors come from an adult who received the AZD1222 COVID-19 vaccine. The CDR3 runs from the conserved cysteine through the conserved F or W. D genes are given only for firm matches. Size is stated for part of the rows, as once, few or many counts, or as a class when the clone is expanded.

D gene	V gene	J gene	clone size	CDR3 protein	CDR3 DNA
NA	TRBV5-1	TRBJ1-1	NA	CASSSGDLLPNTEAFF	TGCGCCAGCAGCTCGGGGGACCTATTACCGAACACTGAAGCTTTCTTT
NA	TRBV9	TRBJ1-2	NA	CASSPGQYGYTF	TGTGCCAGCAGCCCAGGACAGTATGGCTACACCTTC
NA	TRBV9	TRBJ1-6	NA	CASSLGGIDYSPLHF	TGTGCCAGCAGCTTAGGGGGTATCGATTATTCACCCCTCCACTTT
TRBD2	TRBV7-8	TRBJ2-7	NA	CASSLGTSEIYEQYF	TGTGCCAGCAGCTTGGGGACTAGCGAGATCTACGAGCAGTACTTC
NA	TRBV19	TRBJ2-1	NA	CASSQGWGNEQFF	TGTGCCAGTAGCCAGGGGTGGGGAAATGAGCAGTTCTTC
TRBD1	TRBV19	TRBJ1-1	NA	CASSLTGFTNTEAFF	TGTGCCAGTAGTTTGACAGGGTTCACGAACACTGAAGCTTTCTTT
NA	TRBV9	TRBJ2-1	NA	CASSVGGGRGSYNEQFF	TGTGCCAGCAGCGTAGGCGGAGGCCGAGGCTCCTACAATGAGCAGTTCTTC
TRBD1	TRBV11-3	TRBJ2-1	NA	CASSLKPPGQGAKNEQFF	TGTGCCAGCAGCTTAAAACCCCCGGGACAGGGGGCTAAGAATGAGCAGTTCTTC
NA	TRBV10-1	TRBJ1-5	NA	CASSESGLQPQHF	TGCGCCAGCAGTGAGTCGGGGTTACAGCCCCAGCATTTT
NA	TRBV6-2/TRBV6-3	TRBJ1-5	NA	CASSYSGALSNQPQHF	TGTGCCAGCAGTTACTCGGGTGCCCTTAGCAATCAGCCCCAGCATTTT
TRBD1	TRBV7-9	TRBJ1-2	NA	CASSSGQGNYGYTF	TGTGCCAGCAGCTCGGGACAGGGGAACTATGGCTACACCTTC
NA	TRBV28	TRBJ2-3	NA	CASRPRVTDTQYF	TGTGCCAGCAGACCCAGGGTTACAGATACGCAGTATTTT
NA	TRBV5-4	TRBJ2-7	few	CASSLVFVDEQYF	TGTGCCAGCAGCTTGGTATTCGTGGACGAGCAGTACTTC
TRBD1	TRBV7-9	TRBJ2-5	NA	CASSPGTAQETQYF	TGTGCCAGCAGCCCCGGGACAGCCCAAGAGACCCAGTACTTC
TRBD2	TRBV7-9	TRBJ2-1	once	CASNQRESSEQFF	TGTGCCAGCAACCAGCGGGAGAGCAGTGAGCAGTTCTTC
NA	TRBV10-3	TRBJ2-1	NA	CAISEAPPSSYNEQFF	TGTGCCATCAGTGAGGCCCCCCCGAGCTCCTACAATGAGCAGTTCTTC
NA	TRBV18	TRBJ1-1	NA	CASSQGYVTEAFF	TGTGCCAGCTCACAGGGGTACGTCACTGAAGCTTTCTTT
NA	TRBV19	TRBJ2-1	NA	CASSTHRGRYNEQFF	TGTGCCAGTAGCACCCACCGGGGGCGATACAATGAGCAGTTCTTC
NA	TRBV19	TRBJ1-1	NA	CASREGNTEAFF	TGTGCCAGTAGGGAGGGGAACACTGAAGCTTTCTTT
TRBD2	TRBV6-5	TRBJ2-3	NA	CASSLAGGPGDTQYF	TGTGCCAGCAGCTTAGCGGGAGGGCCGGGGGATACGCAGTATTTT
TRBD2	TRBV24-1	TRBJ2-7	NA	CATSDSTSGSREQYF	TGTGCCACCAGTGATTCGACTAGCGGGAGCCGCGAGCAGTACTTC
NA	TRBV6-8	TRBJ2-7	NA	CASSYLGFASYEQYF	TGTGCCAGCAGTTACTTGGGGTTTGCCTCCTACGAGCAGTACTTC
TRBD2	TRBV19	TRBJ2-1	NA	CASSSSGKYNEQFF	TGTGCCAGTAGTTCCAGCGGGAAGTACAATGAGCAGTTCTTC
TRBD2	TRBV18	TRBJ2-7	NA	CASSKGLADAYEQYF	TGTGCCAGCTCAAAGGGACTAGCGGACGCCTACGAGCAGTACTTC
NA	TRBV6-5	TRBJ2-2	NA	CASSYSETVTGELFF	TGTGCCAGCAGTTACTCGGAAACAGTCACCGGGGAGCTGTTTTTT
NA	TRBV7-2	TRBJ2-7	once	CASRGVSYEQYF	TGTGCCAGCAGGGGGGTCTCCTACGAGCAGTACTTC
NA	TRBV12-3/TRBV12-4	TRBJ2-7	NA	CASSLRQMLEQYF	TGTGCCAGCAGTTTACGCCAGATGCTCGAGCAGTACTTC
NA	TRBV7-8	TRBJ1-3	NA	CASSLALGRSGNTIYF	TGTGCCAGCAGCTTAGCGTTAGGGCGGTCTGGAAACACCATATATTTT
TRBD2	TRBV2	TRBJ2-7	few	CASSLERDTYEQYF	TGTGCCAGCAGCCTAGAGCGGGATACCTACGAGCAGTACTTC
NA	TRBV6-2/TRBV6-3	TRBJ1-4	NA	CASSYGRGNEKLFF	TGTGCCAGCAGTTATGGGCGGGGTAATGAAAAACTGTTTTTT
NA	TRBV16	TRBJ1-5	NA	CASSQLVGNQPQHF	TGTGCCAGCAGCCAATTAGTAGGGAATCAGCCCCAGCATTTT
NA	TRBV19	TRBJ1-1	NA	CASSMAQGGTEAFF	TGTGCCAGTAGTATGGCACAGGGAGGGACTGAAGCTTTCTTT
NA	TRBV14	TRBJ2-7	NA	CASSQGTREQYF	TGTGCCAGCAGCCAAGGGACCAGGGAGCAGTACTTC
TRBD2	TRBV18	TRBJ2-7	once	CASSLGGGPYEQYF	TGTGCCAGCTCACTCGGGGGGGGGCCCTACGAGCAGTACTTC
TRBD2	TRBV4-1	TRBJ2-1	NA	CASSRVRLAVYNEQFF	TGCGCCAGCAGCCGGGTAAGACTAGCGGTATACAATGAGCAGTTCTTC
NA	TRBV9	TRBJ2-1	NA	CASSVGLWRDEQFF	TGTGCCAGCAGCGTTGGGTTATGGCGCGATGAGCAGTTCTTC
NA	TRBV27	TRBJ2-3	NA	CASSLENTDTQYF	TGTGCCAGCAGTTTGGAGAACACAGATACGCAGTATTTT
TRBD1	TRBV10-1	TRBJ2-2	NA	CASSTGTGDTGELFF	TGCGCCAGCAGTACCGGGACAGGGGACACCGGGGAGCTGTTTTTT
TRBD2	TRBV3-1/TRBV3-2	TRBJ2-1	few	CASSQDPLAGYNEQFF	TGTGCCAGCAGCCAAGACCCGCTAGCGGGTTACAATGAGCAGTTCTTC
TRBD1	TRBV19	TRBJ1-5	NA	CASSGTGRGQPQHF	TGTGCCAGTAGCGGGACAGGGAGAGGCCAGCCCCAGCATTTT
TRBD1	TRBV18	TRBJ1-2	NA	CASSPPGGQGANYGYTF	TGTGCCAGCTCACCACCGGGAGGACAGGGGGCGAACTATGGCTACACCTTC
TRBD2	TRBV27	TRBJ2-7	NA	CASSPRTSGSSKYEQYF	TGTGCCAGCAGTCCCCGGACTAGCGGGAGCTCAAAATACGAGCAGTACTTC
NA	TRBV28	TRBJ2-7	NA	CASSPRRLADRSYEQYF	TGTGCCAGCAGTCCCCGGCGGCTAGCTGATAGATCCTACGAGCAGTACTTC
NA	TRBV11-2	TRBJ2-1	NA	CASSLDLGLAEQFF	TGTGCCAGCAGCTTAGATCTCGGTCTAGCGGAGCAGTTCTTC
TRBD1	TRBV6-5	TRBJ1-1	NA	CASKKGQGHTEAFF	TGTGCCAGCAAAAAGGGACAGGGTCACACTGAAGCTTTCTTT
TRBD2	TRBV29-1	TRBJ2-1	NA	CSVEDPGGSPQGVQFF	TGCAGCGTTGAAGATCCGGGCGGGAGCCCTCAGGGCGTGCAGTTCTTC
NA	TRBV27	TRBJ2-7	NA	CASTGHSTYEQYF	TGTGCCAGCACGGGGCACTCTACCTACGAGCAGTACTTC
NA	TRBV27	TRBJ1-1	NA	CASSCQQTYTSNTEAFF	TGTGCCAGCAGTTGCCAACAGACTTACACCTCGAACACTGAAGCTTTCTTT
NA	TRBV6-2/TRBV6-3	TRBJ1-3	NA	CASSYSGRAGAGNTIYF	TGTGCCAGCAGTTACTCAGGCAGGGCCGGAGCTGGAAACACCATATATTTT
NA	TRBV20-1	TRBJ2-1	NA	CSASSGWRDSNEQFF	TGCAGTGCTAGTAGTGGCTGGCGGGATAGCAATGAGCAGTTCTTC
NA	TRBV27	TRBJ1-2	NA	CASSPTGIYGYTF	TGTGCCAGCAGTCCTACAGGGATCTATGGCTACACCTTC
NA	TRBV28	TRBJ2-1	medium-sized	CASTGYAGGYNEQFF	TGTGCCAGCACTGGGTACGCTGGGGGGTACAATGAGCAGTTCTTC
NA	TRBV12-3/TRBV12-4	TRBJ1-1	NA	CASSLFRGPAFF	TGTGCCAGCAGTTTATTTCGGGGGCCAGCTTTCTTT